This T cell receptor (beta chain) was found in a study of shared clonotypes between healthy human individuals. Whole-study results and caveats: Clonotype sharing among donors, it was expected, would be affected by sequencing depth. Naive subsets tended to show greater estimated richness than memory subsets.

Terminally differentiated effector memory CD45RA+ cells were left out of the naive CD8 fraction, which was CD45RO-negative and positively selected for CCR7. Per germline, CDR1 MNHEY and CDR2 SMNVEV (reference sequence). V lost 5 bases and J lost 3, with 16 bases in between. CDR3 length equals 16 residues. Points on this clone: As yet, its antigen is unknown.

Each cell subset's genomic DNA was divided evenly among several immunoSEQ plates. Only in-frame clones appear in the TCRdb table, and some are missing; sequencing was by immunoSEQ multiplex PCR. The sample lists about 580,000 clones, 95% to 98% seen once, with 0.25% to 0.35% in the top ten. This receptor was obtained from a young man in good health. J is TRBJ2-2 and V is TRBV27; a weak D match, TRBD1 (6 bases). The specimen was naive CD8+ T cells sorted from blood. The CDR3 nucleotides are TGTGCCAGCAGTCCGAGACAGGCCGGGGACACCGGGGAGCTGTTTTTT. Translated, it gives CASSPRQAGDTGELFF.